Listed here are 4 T cell receptor beta chains from one sample, sequenced in a study of blood T cells in healthy people across ages. Primed by a sample-barcoded 5' primer and a J-beta primer mix, a second PCR proceeded for 7 to 11 cycles. In TCRdb, the 5' RACE reads were re-called with MiXCR into one record per CDR3 protein. The table shows 650,000 to 700,000 distinct CDR3 sequences, with roughly half occurring only once. Material for sequencing was blood. Source of these receptors: a woman at least 80 years old in good health.

This clonotype has at least ten counts. This rearrangement joins TRBV3-1 to TRBJ2-3, with TRBD2 identical over 8 bases. The CDR3 spans 19 residues. V trimming: 4 bases; J trimming: 2 bases; junction bases outside the gene matches: 17. The germline CDR1 and CDR2 sequences are LGHDT and YNNKEL (reference sequence). The CDR3: CASSPAGGSRGGPTDTQYF. The CDR3 region has the DNA TGTGCCAGCAGCCCTGCGGGGGGCTCTCGCGGGGGGCCCACAGATACGCAGTATTTT.

CDR3 bases: TGTGCCAGCAGGGGTGACGGGGCTTACACCGGGGAGCTGTTTTTT. Its protein is CASRGDGAYTGELFF. This chain connects TRBV6-5 to TRBJ2-2; D may be TRBD1 or TRBD2 (5 bases each). Germline CDR1 and CDR2: MNHEY and SVGAGI. This CDR3 is built from 15 residues. Between the trimmed V and J ends, which lost 6 bases and 3 bases, there was a span of 14 bases.

This clonotype came up once. This chain joins TRBV7-2 and TRBJ1-5, with D unclear. Looked up from germline, CDR1 is SGHTA and CDR2 is FQGNSA. This CDR3 has 14 amino acids. V was clipped by 5 bases and J by 0 bases, with 8 bases between them. CDR3 residues: CASSVTASNQPQHF. The CDR3 nucleotides are TGTGCCAGCAGCGTGACGGCTAGCAATCAGCCCCAGCATTTT.

The rearrangement joins TRBV2 to TRBJ2-6; no clear D gene. Germline CDR1 reads SNHLY; CDR2 reads FYNNEI. Trimming cost V 8 bases and J 0 bases, with 11 bases left between them. This CDR3 spans 15 amino acids. In nucleotides, the CDR3 is TGTGCCAGCTCCGGACCGCTCTCTGGGGCCAACGTCCTGACTTTC. Translated: CASSGPLSGANVLTF.